This T cell receptor (beta chain) was sequenced during a study of T cells in Graves' hyperthyroidism and ophthalmopathy. Study-wide results and limits: Researchers found most expanded thyroid clonotypes above 0.001 in blood as well.

It was considered stable Graves' hyperthyroidism when ophthalmopathy did not progress within 18 months. Disease duration under 2 months; hyperthyroidism patients were aged 18 to 65. Every diagnosis used clinical symptoms, serum thyroxine and TRAb, thyroid ultrasound and orbital computed tomography. Details on this clonotype: What it binds is not known.

The CDR3 sequence is 14 residues long. Germline CDR1 DFQATT, CDR2 SNEGSKA (reference sequence). V lost 7 bases and J lost 4, with 19 bases in between. Amplification targeted TCR beta CDR3 regions from RNA transcripts. HTBI primers were employed in a first-round RT-PCR of the TCR CDR3. TCRdb reprocessed the multiplex PCR reads with MiXCR, giving one entry per CDR3 protein. This table has 600,000 or so distinct CDR3 sequences, around 45% appearing once. Input material: peripheral blood or thyroid tissue (not recorded which). The clonotype originates from a woman aged 18 to 35 with Graves' hyperthyroidism. This chain joins TRBV20-1 and TRBJ1-2; D possibly corresponds to TRBD1 (6 bases). CDR3: CSVTMEDSTYGYTF. As DNA, the CDR3 is TGCAGTGTCACCATGGAGGACAGCACCTATGGCTACACCTTC.